The present TCR beta chain was sequenced within a study of CD8+CD57+ T cells in acquired aplastic anemia. On this clonotype itself: This may arise from a read error, as a much more abundant clone is one base away.

The CDR3 covers 13 residues. The germline CDR1 and CDR2 sequences are SGHRS and YFSETQ. The patients chosen for sequencing had shown expansion of CD8+CD57+ cells (detected by flow cytometry). Template material for TCR beta VDJ and CDR3 profiling consisted of genomic DNA. One entry per CDR3 protein results from TCRdb running MiXCR on the reads. This sample has some 180,000 distinct CDR3 sequences; about half occur once, and the top ten carry over 10%. The receptor was derived from a human donor with aplastic anemia. Sequencing used sorted CD4+, CD8+, or CD8+CD57+ T cells (not recorded which) from PBMCs. This chain links TRBV5-1 with TRBJ1-4; no definite D call. In DNA, the CDR3 is TGCGCCGGCAGCTTAAGGGTAGATGAAAAACTGTTTTTT. It yields the protein CAGSLRVDEKLFF.